The TCR beta chain under discussion was sequenced for a study of blood T cells in healthy people across ages. Isolated per sample were at least 7 million PBMCs. There are 15 residues in the CDR3. Germline CDR1 and CDR2: MNHEY and SVGEGT. The ends were cut back, 3 bases at V and 0 bases at J, with 9 bases in the middle. The authors ran a second PCR of 7 to 11 cycles using a sample-barcoded 5' primer and a J-beta primer mix. Via MiXCR, TCRdb re-called the 5' RACE reads, giving one row per CDR3 protein. The sample consists of 1.4 million or so distinct CDR3 sequences, 42% of them appearing once. The clonotype was recovered from a woman aged 18-30 years in good health. The sequenced sample was blood. This chain joins TRBV6-2 or TRBV6-3 and TRBJ2-1; D call uncertain. This chain's CDR3 is CASSYRPLSYNEQFF. The CDR3 nucleotides are TGTGCCAGCAGTTATAGACCCCTCTCCTACAATGAGCAGTTCTTC.